These T cell receptor beta chains were read from a single sample in a study of cytomegalovirus exposure and HLA in healthy donors. TCRdb's table, derived via immunoSEQ multiplex PCR, lists solely in-frame clones and lacks some. The table has approximately 260,000 clones, about nine tenths seen once. The specimen sequenced was PBMCs. These receptors all come from a girl aged 2-10 years in good health and CMV-seronegative. The CDR3 runs from the conserved cysteine through the conserved F or W. Fields, in order: D gene, J gene, clone size, V gene, CDR3 protein, CDR3 DNA. The D gene is left open where the match is weak. Clone size is not always given. Where it is, it says once, few, many or a class for expanded clones.

>NA|TRBJ2-5|NA|TRBV28
CASSSVVVGGTQYF
TGTGCCAGCAGTTCAGTCGTGGTGGGGGGGACCCAGTACTTC
>NA|TRBJ1-1|NA|TRBV5-1
CASSVAPAGHTEAFF
TGCGCCAGCAGCGTAGCTCCCGCAGGGCACACTGAAGCTTTCTTT
>NA|TRBJ1-4|NA|TRBV19
CASSEWSGGELFF
TGTGCCAGTAGTGAGTGGTCGGGGGGCGAACTGTTTTTT
>TRBD2|TRBJ2-7|NA|TRBV28
CASSGTSAREQYF
TGTGCCAGCAGCGGGACTAGCGCGCGCGAGCAGTACTTC
>NA|TRBJ2-1|NA|TRBV6-4
CASGWAGGGEQFF
TGTGCCAGCGGCTGGGCCGGAGGAGGCGAGCAGTTCTTC
>NA|TRBJ2-3|NA|TRBV4-2
CASSQDARAPTDTQYF
TGTGCCAGCAGCCAAGATGCAAGAGCGCCCACAGATACGCAGTATTTT
>TRBD1|TRBJ1-6|few|TRBV7-9
CASSYPTGGHPYNSPLHF
TGTGCCAGCAGCTACCCCACAGGGGGCCACCCCTATAATTCACCCCTCCACTTT
>NA|TRBJ1-2|NA|TRBV19
CASRDIYGYTF
TGTGCCAGCCGGGACATCTATGGCTACACCTTC
>TRBD2|TRBJ2-3|NA|TRBV5-1
CASSLTSGADTQYF
TGCGCCAGCAGCTTGACTAGCGGGGCAGATACGCAGTATTTT
>NA|TRBJ2-7|NA|TRBV6-6
CASTGAGPYEQYF
TGTGCCAGCACTGGGGCAGGCCCCTACGAGCAGTACTTC
>TRBD1|TRBJ1-1|once|TRBV30
CAGKFQGGLNTEAFF
TGTGCCGGCAAATTCCAAGGGGGCCTGAACACTGAAGCTTTCTTT
>NA|TRBJ1-1|few|TRBV25-1
CEHTGRVNTEAFF
TGTGAACATACAGGGCGCGTTAACACTGAAGCTTTCTTT
>TRBD1|TRBJ1-2|NA|TRBV28
CASSLYGTANYGYTF
TGTGCCAGCAGTTTATATGGGACAGCTAACTATGGCTACACCTTC
>NA|TRBJ2-7|once|TRBV30
CAWSSQGALEQYF
TGTGCCTGGAGTTCGCAGGGCGCCCTCGAGCAGTACTTC
>NA|TRBJ2-2|few|TRBV13
CASTGPGHAGELFF
TGTGCCAGTACGGGCCCCGGACACGCCGGGGAGCTGTTTTTT
>TRBD2|TRBJ2-1|NA|TRBV6-5
CASSYSREGYNEQFF
TGTGCCAGCAGTTACTCGCGGGAGGGCTACAATGAGCAGTTCTTC
>TRBD2|TRBJ2-1|NA|TRBV6-5
CASRYGGSSYNEQFF
TGTGCCAGCAGGTACGGGGGGAGCTCCTACAATGAGCAGTTCTTC
>TRBD2|TRBJ2-1|NA|TRBV5-1
CASSPSGTSGIGWQFF
TGCGCCAGCAGCCCCTCCGGGACTAGCGGGATAGGTTGGCAGTTCTTC
>NA|TRBJ2-7|NA|TRBV4-1
CASSQFFGGGLDEQYF
TGCGCCAGCAGCCAATTTTTCGGGGGAGGCTTAGACGAGCAGTACTTC
>TRBD2|TRBJ2-3|NA|TRBV7-3
CASSSGLAGDTQYF
TGTGCCAGCAGCTCCGGACTAGCGGGGGATACGCAGTATTTT
>NA|TRBJ1-2|NA|TRBV6-6
CASSYSTSNYGYTF
TGTGCCAGCAGTTACTCGACAAGTAACTATGGCTACACCTTC
>TRBD1|TRBJ2-5|NA|TRBV13
CASSPPGQEYQETQYF
TGTGCCAGCAGTCCACCGGGACAGGAGTACCAAGAGACCCAGTACTTC
>NA|TRBJ1-1|once|TRBV7-9
CASSSERNTEAFF
TGTGCCAGCAGCTCCGAGAGGAACACTGAAGCTTTCTTT
>TRBD2|TRBJ2-2|NA|TRBV5-1
CASSSLGTSGNTGELFF
TGCGCCAGCAGCTCGCTGGGGACTAGCGGAAACACCGGGGAGCTGTTTTTT
>NA|TRBJ1-1|NA|TRBV25-1
CASSEYNPGGAEAFF
TGTGCCAGCAGTGAATATAATCCGGGAGGTGCTGAAGCTTTCTTT
>TRBD1|TRBJ1-1|NA|TRBV6-1
CASRALTGVSTEAFF
TGTGCCAGCAGGGCTCTGACAGGGGTTTCCACTGAAGCTTTCTTT
>NA|TRBJ2-7|NA|TRBV7-2
CASSPSSYEQYF
TGTGCCAGCAGCCCCTCGTCCTACGAGCAGTACTTC
>TRBD2|TRBJ2-5|NA|TRBV5-6
CASSLDLLAGNQETQYF
TGTGCCAGCAGCTTGGACCTACTAGCGGGGAACCAAGAGACCCAGTACTTC
>TRBD1|TRBJ1-1|once|TRBV29-1
CSVSKTGGTEAFF
TGCAGCGTGAGTAAAACAGGGGGCACTGAAGCTTTCTTT
>NA|TRBJ2-1|NA|TRBV6-5
CASSSNRANEQFF
TGTGCCAGCAGTTCAAACAGGGCCAATGAGCAGTTCTTC
>TRBD1|TRBJ1-5|NA|TRBV30
CAYSGLTGVRNQPQHF
TGTGCCTATTCGGGACTCACAGGGGTTCGCAATCAGCCCCAGCATTTT
>TRBD2|TRBJ2-7|NA|TRBV15
CATSRERGGGLYEQYF
TGTGCCACCAGCAGAGAGCGGGGGGGCGGTCTCTACGAGCAGTACTTC
>NA|TRBJ1-5|NA|TRBV4-1
CASSQQTGGVGPQHF
TGCGCCAGCAGCCAGCAAACGGGGGGAGTCGGGCCCCAGCATTTT
>NA|TRBJ2-5|NA|TRBV9
CASSVAERFEQETQYF
TGTGCCAGCAGCGTAGCTGAGCGGTTCGAGCAAGAGACCCAGTACTTC
>NA|TRBJ2-1|NA|TRBV10-3
CAISETYNEQFF
TGTGCCATCAGTGAGACATACAATGAGCAGTTCTTC
>TRBD1|TRBJ1-5|NA|TRBV5-5
CASSMTTGVNQPQHF
TGTGCCAGCAGCATGACGACAGGGGTCAATCAGCCCCAGCATTTT